The entry below describes one TCR beta chain. The data are from a study of blood T cell repertoires in COVID-19. Background on the study: Samples representing acute and convalescent COVID-19 were sourced from the United States, Italy and Spain. T cells, B-cell-depleted T cells, or PBMCs provided the cDNA or gDNA that served as material.

Original methodology: Nucleated cell number was recorded as an estimate derived from reference gene primer amplification. This table comes from immunoSEQ multiplex PCR, and its TCRdb copy is limited to in-frame clones, with some not included. V, J and clone size are those of that table, while D and trimming were read from the DNA. In the table there are 340,000 or so clones, over 70% of which are singletons. V was cut by 3 bases and J by 3 bases, with 6 bases left in between. The CDR3 has 13 residues. CDR1 is KGHDR and CDR2 is SFDVKD in the germline V gene. The sample comprised peripheral blood. The chain joins TRBV24-1 to TRBJ2-3; D unresolved. This receptor was taken from a young man with active or convalescent COVID-19. Written as DNA, the CDR3 is TGTGCCACCAGTGATCCTCCTACAGATACGCAGTATTTT. It codes for CATSDPPTDTQYF.